These T cell receptor beta chains were read from a single sample in a study of blood T cells in healthy people across ages. TCRdb reprocessed the 5' RACE reads via MiXCR and lists one record per CDR3 protein. Of over a million distinct CDR3 sequences in the sample, 45% to 70% were seen once. The sample taken for sequencing was blood. The receptors here all came from a young man in good health. CDR3s leave out the opening cysteine and the closing phenylalanine or tryptophan. D genes are given only for firm matches.

.	TRBV6-1	TRBJ2-1	ASSTRASYNEQF
.	TRBV5-1	TRBJ2-3	ASSLEGIRTDTQY
.	TRBV11-2	.	ASSSPRGKIHEQY
.	TRBV13	TRBJ2-7	ASSPVGDSYEQY
.	TRBV28	TRBJ1-1	ASRTLEVNTEAF
TRBD1	TRBV27	.	ASSFAGTGVGSGTYEQY
TRBD1	TRBV6-2/TRBV6-3	TRBJ2-1	ASSYSSGDRVYNEQF
.	TRBV6-5	TRBJ2-6	ASRQTGSSGANVLT
.	TRBV9	TRBJ2-1	ASSLLISSYNEQF
TRBD1	TRBV29-1	TRBJ2-6	SVHFLSGGAGGANVLT
.	TRBV6-6	TRBJ2-1	ASSYYSGEQF
.	TRBV7-2	.	ASSLVPEHYEQY
.	TRBV5-1	TRBJ2-5	ASSLGVVQETQY
.	TRBV12-3/TRBV12-4	TRBJ1-2	ASSFLNQEYGYT
.	TRBV10-3	TRBJ2-2	AISPHPTGTGELF
.	TRBV29-1	TRBJ2-2	SVEPAEGPGELF
.	TRBV7-2	TRBJ2-1	ASSLQPGTGKQF
.	TRBV27	TRBJ2-7	ASSPRVGFSYEQY
TRBD1	TRBV6-5	TRBJ2-7	ASSYSTGTVDYEQY
TRBD2	TRBV30	.	AWSPGLAGIETQY
.	TRBV10-3	TRBJ2-2	AISEGRESTGELF
.	TRBV3-1	TRBJ1-2	ASSQALVYT
.	TRBV6-6	TRBJ2-5	ASSLTGLETQY
.	TRBV21-1	TRBJ1-4	ATNPHAATNEKLF
.	TRBV9	.	ASSVAASANRHEQY
TRBD1	TRBV29-1	TRBJ1-4	SVERHGQGFLELF
.	TRBV7-9	TRBJ2-7	ASSKGRTYEQY
.	TRBV20-1	TRBJ1-4	SAIAGGGNEKLF
.	TRBV27	TRBJ1-2	ASSSYRENYGYT
TRBD2	TRBV10-3	TRBJ2-1	AISEGSREGGEQF
.	TRBV7-9	TRBJ1-2	ASTPSYGYT
.	TRBV20-1	TRBJ1-5	SAREEEKISNQPQH
.	TRBV4-1	TRBJ2-1	ASSQDRKGASAGEQF
TRBD2	TRBV2	TRBJ2-1	ASSVRNAASGGREQF
.	TRBV29-1	TRBJ2-1	SVEVVGEGSYNEQF
.	TRBV6-1	TRBJ1-2	ASSEWIRSNGYT
.	TRBV5-1	TRBJ2-1	ASSLANLPSSSYNEQF
.	TRBV7-8	TRBJ1-5	ASSREEGRDSNQPQH
TRBD1	TRBV29-1	TRBJ1-1	SVTGGPDTEAF
.	TRBV29-1	TRBJ2-1	SAPWSKANNEQF
.	TRBV24-1	TRBJ1-2	ATSAGDYGYT
.	TRBV27	TRBJ1-6	ASRPEGVRNSPLH
.	TRBV6-1	TRBJ2-3	ASSEAILGTDTQY
.	TRBV7-8	TRBJ2-1	ASSATQNYNEQF
TRBD2	TRBV29-1	TRBJ2-7	SVPAGEYEQY
TRBD1	TRBV20-1	TRBJ1-4	SAPTQGTNEKLF
.	TRBV7-9	TRBJ1-3	ASSLIVGSSGNTIY
.	TRBV6-6	TRBJ2-1	ASSYEGFNEQF
TRBD1	TRBV27	TRBJ2-7	ASSLSGTGISYEQY
.	TRBV29-1	TRBJ2-5	SAGVGGETQY
.	TRBV7-9	TRBJ2-4	ASSSSQGIQY
TRBD1	TRBV10-1	TRBJ2-7	ASSVGQGGDEQY
.	TRBV27	TRBJ2-3	ASSLKLATDTQY
.	TRBV4-1	TRBJ2-1	ASSQVGLSYNEQF
.	TRBV2	TRBJ2-3	AREGAGTDTQY
TRBD1	TRBV6-5	TRBJ2-2	AARQGPTGELF